What follows is one T cell receptor (beta chain) and its context. Per germline, CDR1 SGHRS and CDR2 YFSETQ. V lost 4 bases to trimming and J lost 9 bases; unmatched junction nucleotides: 4. The CDR3 covers 14 residues. These data are taken from a study of blood T cell repertoires in COVID-19. Across the study: Researchers got acute and convalescent COVID-19 samples from the United States, Italy and Spain. The cDNA or gDNA used as material had been derived from T cells, B-cell-depleted T cells, or PBMCs.

Source study methods: Using reference gene primer amplification, nucleated cell counts were estimated. Repertoires were generated with immunoSEQ multiplex PCR, while TCRdb's copy carries only in-frame clones and drops some. Clonal size and the V and J genes are those of that table, whereas D and trimming came from the DNA. The sample consists of approximately 150,000 clones, about 86% of them appearing once. Specimen: peripheral blood. This clonotype was obtained from a woman in her 70s who had recovered from COVID-19. This rearrangement joins TRBV5-1 to TRBJ2-1; 13 bases are shared with TRBD2. The CDR3 DNA reads as TGCGCCAGCAGCCCCGGACTAGCGGGAGCTGAGCAGTTCTTC. It is translated as CASSPGLAGAEQFF. The variable domain in full, completed from reference TRBV5-1 and TRBJ2-1, reads KAGVTQTPRYLIKTRGQQVTLSCSPISGHRSVSWYQQTPGQGLQFLFEYFSETQRNKGNFPGRFSGRQFSNSRSEMNVSTLELGDSALYLCASSPGLAGAEQFFGPGTRLTVL.